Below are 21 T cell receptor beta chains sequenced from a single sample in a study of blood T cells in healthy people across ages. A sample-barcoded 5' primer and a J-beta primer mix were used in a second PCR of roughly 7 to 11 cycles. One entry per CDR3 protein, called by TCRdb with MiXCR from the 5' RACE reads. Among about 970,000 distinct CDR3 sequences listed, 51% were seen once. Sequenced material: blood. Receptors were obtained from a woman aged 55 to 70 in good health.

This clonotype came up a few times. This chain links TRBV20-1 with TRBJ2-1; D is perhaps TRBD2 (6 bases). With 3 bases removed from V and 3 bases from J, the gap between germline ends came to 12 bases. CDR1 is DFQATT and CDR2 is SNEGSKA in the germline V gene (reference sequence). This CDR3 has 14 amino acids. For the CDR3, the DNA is TGCAGTGCTAGCTCCGGGACTTACTACAATGAGCAGTTCTTC. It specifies CSASSGTYYNEQFF.

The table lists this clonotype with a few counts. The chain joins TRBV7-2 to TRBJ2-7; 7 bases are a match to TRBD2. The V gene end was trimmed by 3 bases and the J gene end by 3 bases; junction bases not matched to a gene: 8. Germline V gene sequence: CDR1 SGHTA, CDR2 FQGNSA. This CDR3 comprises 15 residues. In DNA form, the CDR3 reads TGTGCCAGCAGCTTCGGCGGGAGTGGCGGCTACGAGCAGTACTTC. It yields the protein CASSFGGSGGYEQYF.

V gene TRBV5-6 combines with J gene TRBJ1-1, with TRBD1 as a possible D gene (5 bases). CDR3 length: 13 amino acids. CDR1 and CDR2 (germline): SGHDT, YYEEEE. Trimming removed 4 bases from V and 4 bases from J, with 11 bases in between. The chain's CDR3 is CASSTGLFTEAFF. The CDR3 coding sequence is TGTGCCAGCAGCACGGGACTTTTCACTGAAGCTTTCTTT.

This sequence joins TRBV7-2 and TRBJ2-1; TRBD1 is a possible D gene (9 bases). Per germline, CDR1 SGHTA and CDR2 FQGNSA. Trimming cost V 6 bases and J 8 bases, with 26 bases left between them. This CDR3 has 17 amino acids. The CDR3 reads CASSRQGGLAGEHEQFF. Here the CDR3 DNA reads TGTGCCAGCAGTCGACAGGGGGGGCTAGCGGGTGAGCATGAGCAGTTCTTC.

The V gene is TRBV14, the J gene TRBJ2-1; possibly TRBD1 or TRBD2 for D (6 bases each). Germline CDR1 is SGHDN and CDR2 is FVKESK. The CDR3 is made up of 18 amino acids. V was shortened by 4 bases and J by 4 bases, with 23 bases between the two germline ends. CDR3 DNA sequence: TGTGCCAGCAGCCCCCACTTAGGGGGGCCAGGAGGATACAATGAGCAGTTCTTC. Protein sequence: CASSPHLGGPGGYNEQFF. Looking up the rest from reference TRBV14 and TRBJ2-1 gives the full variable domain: EAGVTQFPSHSVIEKGQTVTLRCDPISGHDNLYWYRRVMGKEIKFLLHFVKESKQDESGMPNNRFLAERTGGTYSTLKVQPAELEDSGVYFCASSPHLGGPGGYNEQFFGPGTRLTVL.

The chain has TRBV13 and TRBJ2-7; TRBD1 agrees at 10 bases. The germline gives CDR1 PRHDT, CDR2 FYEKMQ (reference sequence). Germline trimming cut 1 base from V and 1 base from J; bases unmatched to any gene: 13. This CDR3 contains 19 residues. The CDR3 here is CASSLAPGTGESWSYEQYF. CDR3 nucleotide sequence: TGTGCCAGCAGCTTAGCCCCCGGGACAGGGGAAAGTTGGTCCTACGAGCAGTACTTC.

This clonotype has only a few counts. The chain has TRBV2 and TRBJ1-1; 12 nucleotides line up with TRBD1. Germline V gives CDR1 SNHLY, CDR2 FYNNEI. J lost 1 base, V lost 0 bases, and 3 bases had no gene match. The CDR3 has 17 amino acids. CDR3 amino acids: CASSEAGTGGGNTEAFF. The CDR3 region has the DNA TGTGCCAGCAGTGAAGCCGGGACAGGGGGCGGGAACACTGAAGCTTTCTTT. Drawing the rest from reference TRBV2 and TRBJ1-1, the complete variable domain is EPEVTQTPSHQVTQMGQEVILRCVPISNHLYFYWYRQILGQKVEFLVSFYNNEISEKSEIFDDQFSVERPDGSNFTLKIRSTKLEDSAMYFCASSEAGTGGGNTEAFFGQGTRLTVV.

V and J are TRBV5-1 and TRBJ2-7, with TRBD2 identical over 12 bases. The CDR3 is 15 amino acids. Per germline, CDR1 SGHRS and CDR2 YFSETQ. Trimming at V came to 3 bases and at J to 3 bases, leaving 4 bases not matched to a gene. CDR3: CASSSTSGRNYEQYF. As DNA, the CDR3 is TGCGCCAGCAGCTCTACTAGCGGGAGGAACTACGAGCAGTACTTC.

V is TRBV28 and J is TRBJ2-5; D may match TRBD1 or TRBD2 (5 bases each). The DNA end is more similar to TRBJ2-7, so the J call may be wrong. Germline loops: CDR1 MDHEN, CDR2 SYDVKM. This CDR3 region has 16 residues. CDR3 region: CASSLSRGDFGYEQYF. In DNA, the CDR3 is TGTGCCAGCAGTTTAAGCCGAGGGGATTTCGGGTACGAGCAGTACTTC.

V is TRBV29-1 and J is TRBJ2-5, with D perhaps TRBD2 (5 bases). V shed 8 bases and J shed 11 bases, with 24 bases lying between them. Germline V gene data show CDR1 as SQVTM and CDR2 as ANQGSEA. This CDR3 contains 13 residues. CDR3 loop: CSLRDPTSDEQYF. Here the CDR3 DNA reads TGCAGCTTGCGAGACCCCACTAGTGATGAGCAGTACTTC.

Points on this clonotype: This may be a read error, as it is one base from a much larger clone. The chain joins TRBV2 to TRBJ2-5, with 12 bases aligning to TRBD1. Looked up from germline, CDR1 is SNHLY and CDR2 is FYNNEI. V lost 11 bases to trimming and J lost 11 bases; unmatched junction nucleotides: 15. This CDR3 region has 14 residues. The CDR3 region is CASPTGDRGHEQYF. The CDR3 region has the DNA TGTGCCTCGCCGACCGGGGACAGGGGGCATGAGCAGTACTTC.

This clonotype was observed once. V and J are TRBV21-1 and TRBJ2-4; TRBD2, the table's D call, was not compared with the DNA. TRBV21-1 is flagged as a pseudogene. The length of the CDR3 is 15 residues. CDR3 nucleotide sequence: TGTGCCAGCAGCAAAGCGGGGAGGAAAAAAAACATTCAGTACTTC. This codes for CASSKAGRKKNIQYF.

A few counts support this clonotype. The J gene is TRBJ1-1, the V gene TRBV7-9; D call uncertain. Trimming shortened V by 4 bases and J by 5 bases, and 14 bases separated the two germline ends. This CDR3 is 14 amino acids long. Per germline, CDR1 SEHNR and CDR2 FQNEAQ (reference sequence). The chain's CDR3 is CASSSKVVRTEAFF. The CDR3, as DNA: TGTGCCAGCAGCTCAAAGGTGGTTAGGACTGAAGCTTTCTTT.

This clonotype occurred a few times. As DNA, the CDR3 is TGTGCCAGCACCCCGAACTCGGGAGAAACAGATACGCAGTATTTT. It translates to CASTPNSGETDTQYF. The V call is TRBV4-2, the J call TRBJ2-3; possible D gene TRBD2, 6 bases. CDR3 length: 15 residues. V shed 7 bases and J shed 3 bases, with 17 bases lying between them. Germline CDR1 and CDR2: LGHNA and YNFKEQ.

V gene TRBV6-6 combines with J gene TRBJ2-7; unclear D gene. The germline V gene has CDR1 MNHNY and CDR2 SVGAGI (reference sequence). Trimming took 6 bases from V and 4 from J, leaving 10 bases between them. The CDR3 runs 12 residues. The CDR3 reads CASRSPQYEQYF. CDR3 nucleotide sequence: TGTGCCAGCAGATCACCCCAGTACGAGCAGTACTTC.

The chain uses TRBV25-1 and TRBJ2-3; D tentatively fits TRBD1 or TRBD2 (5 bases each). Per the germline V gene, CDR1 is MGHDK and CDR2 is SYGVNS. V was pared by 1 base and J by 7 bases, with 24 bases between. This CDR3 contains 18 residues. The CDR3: CASSEWGGASGKYNTQYF. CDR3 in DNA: TGTGCCAGCAGTGAATGGGGCGGTGCGAGCGGAAAGTATAATACGCAGTATTTT.

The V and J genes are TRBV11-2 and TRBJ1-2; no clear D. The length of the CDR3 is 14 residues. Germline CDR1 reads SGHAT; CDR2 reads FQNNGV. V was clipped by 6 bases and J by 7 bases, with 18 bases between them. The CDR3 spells CASRSTSGKGGYTF. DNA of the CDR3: TGTGCCAGCAGGTCGACTTCGGGCAAAGGTGGCTACACCTTC.

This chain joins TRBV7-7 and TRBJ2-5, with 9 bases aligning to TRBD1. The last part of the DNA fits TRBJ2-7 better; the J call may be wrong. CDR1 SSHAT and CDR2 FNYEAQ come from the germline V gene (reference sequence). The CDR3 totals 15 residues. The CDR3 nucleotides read TGTGCCAGCAGCTCCGGGACAGGGAATCCACACGAGCAGTACTTC. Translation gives CASSSGTGNPHEQYF.

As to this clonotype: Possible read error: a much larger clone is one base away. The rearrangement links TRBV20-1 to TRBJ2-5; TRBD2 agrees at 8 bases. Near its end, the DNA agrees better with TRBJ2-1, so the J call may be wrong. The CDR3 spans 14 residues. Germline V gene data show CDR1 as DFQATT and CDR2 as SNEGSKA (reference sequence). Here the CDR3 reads CSASGAGGRETQFF. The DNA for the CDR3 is TGCAGTGCTAGCGGCGCGGGAGGACGGGAGACCCAGTTCTTC.

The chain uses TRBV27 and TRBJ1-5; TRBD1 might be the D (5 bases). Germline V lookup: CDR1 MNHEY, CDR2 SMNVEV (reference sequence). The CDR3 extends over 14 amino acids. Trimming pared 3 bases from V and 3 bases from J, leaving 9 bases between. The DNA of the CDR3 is TGTGCCAGCAGTTTTTGGGGCTTCAATCAGCCCCAGCATTTT. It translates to CASSFWGFNQPQHF.

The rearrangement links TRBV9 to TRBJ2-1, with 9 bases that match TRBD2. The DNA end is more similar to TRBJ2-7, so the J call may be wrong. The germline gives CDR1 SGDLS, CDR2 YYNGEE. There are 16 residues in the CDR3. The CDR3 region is CASSPRASGIYNEQYF. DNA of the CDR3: TGTGCCAGCAGCCCCCGAGCTAGCGGGATATACAATGAGCAGTACTTC.